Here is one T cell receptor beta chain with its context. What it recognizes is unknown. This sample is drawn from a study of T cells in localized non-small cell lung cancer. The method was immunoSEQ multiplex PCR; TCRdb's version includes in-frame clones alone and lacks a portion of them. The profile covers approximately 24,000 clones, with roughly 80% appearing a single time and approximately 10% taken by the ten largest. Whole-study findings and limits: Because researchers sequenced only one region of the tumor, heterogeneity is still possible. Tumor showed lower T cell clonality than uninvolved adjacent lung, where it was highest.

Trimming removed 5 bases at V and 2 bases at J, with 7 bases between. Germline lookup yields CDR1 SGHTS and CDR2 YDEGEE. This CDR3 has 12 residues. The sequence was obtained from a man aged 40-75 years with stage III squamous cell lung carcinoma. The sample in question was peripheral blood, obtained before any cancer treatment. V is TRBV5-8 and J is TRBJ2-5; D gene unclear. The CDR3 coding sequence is TGTGCCAGCAGTCGGGCTCAAGAGACCCAGTACTTC. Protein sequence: CASSRAQETQYF.